This TCR beta chain is drawn from a study of blood T cells in healthy people across ages. V was pared by 4 bases and J by 11 bases, with 11 bases between. The CDR3 consists of 12 residues. CDR1 and CDR2 (germline): LGHNA, YNFKEQ. The use of a sample-barcoded 5' primer and a J-beta primer mix characterized a second PCR of about 6 to 12 cycles. Every molecule of cDNA carried a tag from a template-switch adaptor with 12 random nucleotides. TCRdb redid the calling of the 5' RACE reads with MiXCR, one entry per CDR3 protein. The top ten hold 15% to 20% of the sample, which has approximately 1,100,000 distinct CDR3 sequences, 40% to 50% seen once.

This sequence originates from a woman aged 55 to 70 in good health. The chain combines TRBV4-2 with TRBJ1-4; D unclear. Sample: blood. The CDR3 protein is CASSPDGEKLFF. In nucleotides, the CDR3 is TGTGCCAGCAGCCCGGACGGGGAGAAACTGTTTTTT.